The 30 T cell receptor beta chains in this list originate from one sample, sequenced in a study of T cell responses to AZD1222 COVID-19 vaccine. The data were produced by immunoSEQ multiplex PCR, yet TCRdb's version contains in-frame clones alone and is incomplete. This sample has 120,000 to 150,000 clones, with around 90% found just once. The specimen was peripheral blood, collected on day 0 of AZD1222 vaccination. These TCRs come from an adult in good health.

The sample holds a few counts of this clone. The CDR3 sequence is CASSESGTGDYGYTF. CDR3 in DNA: TGTGCCAGCAGTGAATCCGGGACAGGGGACTATGGCTACACCTTC. This sequence joins TRBV2 and TRBJ1-2; 10 bases match TRBD1. Germline lookup yields CDR1 SNHLY and CDR2 FYNNEI. J was trimmed by 3 bases and V by 2 bases; bases with no gene match: 3. The CDR3 spans 15 residues. Variable domain in full (rest from reference TRBV2 and TRBJ1-2): EPEVTQTPSHQVTQMGQEVILRCVPISNHLYFYWYRQILGQKVEFLVSFYNNEISEKSEIFDDQFSVERPDGSNFTLKIRSTKLEDSAMYFCASSESGTGDYGYTFGSGTRLTVV.

The rearrangement joins TRBV10-1 to TRBJ2-6; TRBD1 aligns across 9 bases. J gave up 14 bases and V 0 bases, and 8 bases lay outside the gene matches. Germline V lookup: CDR1 WNHNN, CDR2 SYGVQD (reference sequence). The CDR3 contains 15 residues. The CDR3 bases are TGCGCCAGCAGTGAGTCTACGGGGACAGGGTCTATCCTGACTTTC. This codes for CASSESTGTGSILTF.

The chain has TRBV5-1 and TRBJ1-4; D unresolved. In germline, CDR1 is SGHRS, CDR2 YFSETQ. The CDR3 has 14 amino acids. The germline V and J ends were trimmed by 7 bases and 3 bases, with 13 bases remaining between them. The CDR3 loop reads CASHTDGPNEKLFF. In nucleotides, the CDR3 is TGCGCCAGCCACACGGACGGGCCTAATGAAAAACTGTTTTTT.

The chain couples TRBV10-3 to TRBJ2-1; 14 bases line up with TRBD2. This CDR3 spans 16 amino acids. Germline V gene lookup returns CDR1 ENHRY and CDR2 SYGVKD. Trimming took 6 bases from V and 8 from J; bases not matched to a gene: 9. CDR3 sequence (DNA): TGTGCCATCAGCCCGGGACTAGCGGGAGAGGGGGATGAGCAGTTCTTC. Protein product: CAISPGLAGEGDEQFF.

V and J are TRBV19 and TRBJ2-6; D remains unclear. The CDR3 covers 17 residues. With 7 bases removed from V and 3 bases from J, the gap between germline ends came to 19 bases. Per germline, CDR1 LNHDA and CDR2 SQIVND (reference sequence). Here the CDR3 reads CASNIPSALSGANVLTF. The CDR3 coding sequence is TGTGCCAGTAATATTCCCTCCGCCCTTAGTGGGGCCAACGTCCTGACTTTC.

The rearrangement links TRBV19 to TRBJ2-3; 9 bases fit TRBD2. CDR1 is LNHDA, CDR2 SQIVND, per germline (reference sequence). Losses at the gene ends were 5 bases for V and 5 bases for J; bases not matched to a gene: 14. The length of the CDR3 is 17 residues. Written as DNA, the CDR3 is TGTGCCAGTAGTCAACCCAGGGCGGGAGGGCCCGGAGATACGCAGTATTTT. It encodes CASSQPRAGGPGDTQYF.

The chain links TRBV7-2 to TRBJ1-2; tentative D call: TRBD1 (6 bases). The germline gives CDR1 SGHTA, CDR2 FQGNSA. Between the trimmed V and J ends, which lost 1 base and 4 bases, there was a span of 13 bases. The CDR3 is made up of 15 amino acids. The CDR3 reads CASSLVTGKGYGYTF. CDR3 DNA: TGTGCCAGCAGCTTAGTTACAGGGAAGGGCTATGGCTACACCTTC. Using reference TRBV7-2 and TRBJ1-2 for the parts outside the CDR3, the full variable domain is GAGVSQSPSNKVTEKGKDVELRCDPISGHTALYWYRQSLGQGLEFLIYFQGNSAPDKSGLPSDRFSAERTGGSVSTLTIQRTQQEDSAVYLCASSLVTGKGYGYTFGSGTRLTVV.

The gene calls are TRBV27 and TRBJ2-1, with TRBD2 matching over 11 bases. The germline V gene encodes CDR1 MNHEY and CDR2 SMNVEV (reference sequence). After removal of 1 base from V and 4 bases from J, the junction contained 6 bases not matched to a gene. The CDR3 loop spans 17 amino acids. The CDR3 loop is CASSLLIAGGPYNEQFF. The CDR3, as DNA: TGTGCCAGCAGTTTATTGATAGCGGGAGGGCCTTACAATGAGCAGTTCTTC.

The DNA of the CDR3 is TGTGCCAGCAGCCAAGAATGGAGCAATCAGCCCCAGCATTTT. Its translation is CASSQEWSNQPQHF. The V gene is TRBV3-1 (or the pseudogene TRBV3-2), the J gene TRBJ1-5; D unclear. In germline, CDR1 is LGHDT, CDR2 YNNKEL (reference sequence). V shed 0 bases and J shed 1 base, with 4 bases lying between them. CDR3 length: 14 amino acids.

The chain recombines TRBV19 with TRBJ2-5; 10 positions agree with TRBD1. V lost 5 bases to trimming and J lost 6 bases; unmatched junction nucleotides: 9. Per germline, CDR1 LNHDA and CDR2 SQIVND (reference sequence). The CDR3 loop spans 15 amino acids. The CDR3 DNA reads TGTGCCAGTAGTCAGACAGGGGGCGGAAAAAAGACCCAGTACTTC. Protein product: CASSQTGGGKKTQYF.

This clone was detected only once. The genes are TRBV5-8 and TRBJ2-5, with D uncertain. There are 18 residues in the CDR3. Germline V gene data show CDR1 as SGHTS and CDR2 as YDEGEE. V lost 0 bases to trimming and J lost 0 bases, with 18 bases between them. CDR3 residues: CASSLESLGITYQETQYF. CDR3 nucleotide sequence: TGTGCCAGCAGCTTGGAGTCTTTAGGCATAACATACCAAGAGACCCAGTACTTC.

The CDR3 spells CASSRESSNQPQHF. CDR3 sequence (DNA): TGTGCCAGCTCACGGGAAAGTAGCAATCAGCCCCAGCATTTT. The chain links TRBV18 to TRBJ1-5; D is undetermined. This CDR3 spans 14 amino acids. Germline V CDR1 and CDR2: KGHSH, LQKENI. V lost 4 bases and J lost 0, with 7 bases in between. Full variable domain (missing parts from reference TRBV18 and TRBJ1-5): NAGVMQNPRHLVRRRGQEARLRCSPMKGHSHVYWYRQLPEEGLKFMVYLQKENIIDESGMPKERFSAEFPKEGPSILRIQQVVRGDSAAYFCASSRESSNQPQHFGDGTRLSIL.

V is TRBV6-2 or TRBV6-3 and J is TRBJ1-3, with 7 bases identical to TRBD1. Germline V lookup: CDR1 MNHEY, CDR2 SVGEGT. J gave up 2 bases and V 4 bases, and 5 bases lay outside the gene matches. The CDR3 runs to 15 residues. CDR3 DNA sequence: TGTGCCAGCAGTTTCGACAGGGCTCCTGGAAACACCATATATTTT. Translated, it gives CASSFDRAPGNTIYF.

In DNA form, the CDR3 reads TGCGCCAGCAGCTACGGGGGCACAGACAGCTACGAGCAGTACTTC. Translating it yields CASSYGGTDSYEQYF. The chain is built from TRBV5-1 and TRBJ2-7; D may be TRBD1 or TRBD2 (6 bases each). Germline V gene data show CDR1 as SGHRS and CDR2 as YFSETQ. V shed 3 bases and J shed 3 bases, with 16 bases lying between them. The CDR3 runs to 15 residues.

The chain is built from TRBV15 and TRBJ2-2; D is undetermined. This CDR3 comprises 10 residues. The V end was cut by 11 bases, the J end by 7 bases, with 8 bases between. Germline values: CDR1 LNHNV, CDR2 YYDKDF (reference sequence). For the CDR3, the DNA is TGTGCCCCCACGTACGGGGAGCTGTTTTTT. Residues: CAPTYGELFF.

The chain recombines TRBV2 with TRBJ1-2; D gene uncertain. CDR1 is SNHLY, CDR2 FYNNEI, per germline. The CDR3 spans 10 residues. V was trimmed by 6 bases and J by 11 bases, leaving 10 bases between them. The CDR3 DNA sequence: TGTGCCAGCAGGGCCGGAGGGTACACCTTC. Amino acids: CASRAGGYTF.

The rearrangement uses TRBV4-3 and TRBJ2-7; no firm D call. The CDR3 covers 14 residues. Germline values: CDR1 LGHNA, CDR2 YSLEER. V lost 0 bases to trimming and J lost 4 bases, with 10 bases between them. The DNA for the CDR3 is TGCGCCAGCAGCCAAGAAGGCTGGAGATACGAGCAGTACTTC. Translation: CASSQEGWRYEQYF.

The chain links TRBV3-1 (or the pseudogene TRBV3-2) to TRBJ1-1, with 7 bases fitting TRBD1. Germline CDR1 LGHDT, CDR2 YNNKEL (reference sequence). The CDR3 is made up of 13 amino acids. Trimming took 5 bases from V and 5 from J; bases not matched to a gene: 5. In DNA, the CDR3 is TGTGCCAGCAGCTTGACAGGGAGGACTGAAGCTTTCTTT. It translates to CASSLTGRTEAFF.

This chain joins TRBV25-1 and TRBJ1-2, with 7 positions matching TRBD1. The CDR3 loop spans 14 amino acids. Trimming cost V 2 bases and J 7 bases; bases outside gene matches: 7. CDR1 and CDR2 from the germline V gene are MGHDK and SYGVNS. CDR3 sequence: CASSEGTGVAGYTF. Here the CDR3 DNA reads TGTGCCAGCAGTGAAGGCACAGGGGTGGCTGGCTACACCTTC.

The rearrangement links TRBV28 to TRBJ1-1; no clear D. V lost 2 bases to trimming and J lost 7 bases, with 11 bases between them. CDR1 and CDR2 from the germline V gene are MDHEN and SYDVKM. The CDR3 is 13 residues long. The CDR3 reads CASSLTTAYEAFF. DNA of the CDR3: TGTGCCAGCAGTTTAACGACCGCTTATGAAGCTTTCTTT.

This chain connects TRBV4-3 to TRBJ2-1; D is unresolved. Trimming took off 1 base at V and 1 base at J, with 8 bases between the two ends. From germline, CDR1 is LGHNA and CDR2 YSLEER. This CDR3 has 15 residues. The DNA for the CDR3 is TGCGCCAGCAGCCAAGGGCCCGGGTCCTACAATGAGCAGTTCTTC. Protein product: CASSQGPGSYNEQFF.

This chain joins TRBV7-8 and TRBJ2-2; D is unclear. This CDR3 contains 16 residues. Per germline, CDR1 SGHVS and CDR2 FQNEAQ. Between the trimmed V and J ends, which lost 2 bases and 2 bases, there was a span of 12 bases. The chain's CDR3 is CASSLFSGLNTGELFF. The CDR3 nucleotides read TGTGCCAGCAGCTTATTTTCGGGTTTAAACACCGGGGAGCTGTTTTTT.

The chain uses TRBV5-1 and TRBJ2-2; maybe TRBD1 (6 bases). Per the germline V gene, CDR1 is SGHRS and CDR2 is YFSETQ. Trimming cost V 0 bases and J 6 bases, with 15 bases left between them. The CDR3 loop spans 16 amino acids. Written as DNA, the CDR3 is TGCGCCAGCAGCTTGGAAGCAGGGGTTGTCGCCGGGGAGCTGTTTTTT. Protein: CASSLEAGVVAGELFF. The variable domain in full, with the rest retrieved from reference TRBV5-1 and TRBJ2-2, is KAGVTQTPRYLIKTRGQQVTLSCSPISGHRSVSWYQQTPGQGLQFLFEYFSETQRNKGNFPGRFSGRQFSNSRSEMNVSTLELGDSALYLCASSLEAGVVAGELFFGEGSRLTVL.

This clone showed up just once. A junction boundary mismatches the germline segment, possibly from a read error. The V gene is TRBV7-2, the J gene TRBJ2-7; 12 positions match TRBD2. CDR1 is SGHTA and CDR2 is FQGNSA in the germline V gene. The CDR3 extends over 15 amino acids. CDR3 amino acids: CASSQPAGLAGPGVF. In nucleotides, the CDR3 is TGTGCCAGCAGCCAACCCGCGGGACTAGCGGGCCCTGGGGTCTTC.

V is TRBV6-2 or TRBV6-3 and J is TRBJ1-1, with D perhaps matching TRBD1 (6 bases). Germline lookup yields CDR1 MNHEY and CDR2 SVGEGT. Trimming pared 4 bases from V and 1 base from J, leaving 10 bases between. The length of the CDR3 is 14 residues. The CDR3 DNA follows: TGTGCCAGCAGTTTCTCAGGGGCGAACACTGAAGCTTTCTTT. This gives the protein CASSFSGANTEAFF.

This clone occurred a few times. The chain recombines TRBV28 with TRBJ1-5; D ambiguous. The CDR3 runs to 14 residues. Trimming left V 3 bases short and J 6 bases short, with 12 bases between. CDR1 MDHEN and CDR2 SYDVKM come from the germline V gene. This chain's CDR3 is CASSLRSRGQPQHF. The CDR3 DNA reads TGTGCCAGCAGTTTGAGGTCTCGGGGTCAGCCCCAGCATTTT.

The chain links TRBV9 to TRBJ1-2; perhaps TRBD1 as D (5 bases). CDR3 length: 14 amino acids. Germline V gene data show CDR1 as SGDLS and CDR2 as YYNGEE. The V and J ends lost 3 bases and 4 bases respectively, with 13 bases between them. The CDR3 loop is CASSAQETAYGYTF. The CDR3 nucleotides read TGTGCCAGCAGCGCGCAAGAGACAGCCTATGGCTACACCTTC.

The CDR3, as DNA: TGTGCCAGCAGCCTGACAGTTACCCAGCATTTT. Translating gives CASSLTVTQHF. The rearrangement links TRBV28 to TRBJ1-5; D may be TRBD1 (5 bases). The CDR3 contains 11 residues. The germline CDR1 and CDR2 sequences are MDHEN and SYDVKM. V was pared by 6 bases and J by 11 bases, with 11 bases between.

This chain uses TRBV28 with TRBJ2-1; D gene unclear. The CDR3 is made up of 10 amino acids. The V end was cut by 6 bases, the J end by 8 bases, with 5 bases between. Germline CDR1 reads MDHEN; CDR2 reads SYDVKM. The CDR3 is CASRKHEQFF. CDR3 DNA: TGTGCCAGCAGGAAACATGAGCAGTTCTTC.

This clone was observed once. The chain uses TRBV7-6 and TRBJ2-2, with TRBD1 matching over 12 bases. The germline gives CDR1 SGHVS, CDR2 FNYEAQ. Trimming cost V 5 bases and J 7 bases; bases outside gene matches: 14. This CDR3 is built from 18 residues. In DNA, the CDR3 is TGTGCCAGCAGCCCTTTATGGGGACAGGGGGCTCGTAACGGGGAGCTGTTTTTT. Protein: CASSPLWGQGARNGELFF.